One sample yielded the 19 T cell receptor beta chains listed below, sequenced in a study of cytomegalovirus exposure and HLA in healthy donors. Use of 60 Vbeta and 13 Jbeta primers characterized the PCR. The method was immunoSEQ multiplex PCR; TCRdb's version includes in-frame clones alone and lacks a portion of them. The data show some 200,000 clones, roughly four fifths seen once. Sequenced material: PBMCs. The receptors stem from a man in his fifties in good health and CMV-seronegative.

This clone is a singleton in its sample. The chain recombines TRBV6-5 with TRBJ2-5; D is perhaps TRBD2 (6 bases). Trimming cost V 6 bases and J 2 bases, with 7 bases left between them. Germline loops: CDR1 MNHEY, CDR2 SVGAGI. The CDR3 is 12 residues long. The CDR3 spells CASRTSQETQYF. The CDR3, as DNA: TGTGCCAGCAGGACTAGTCAAGAGACCCAGTACTTC.

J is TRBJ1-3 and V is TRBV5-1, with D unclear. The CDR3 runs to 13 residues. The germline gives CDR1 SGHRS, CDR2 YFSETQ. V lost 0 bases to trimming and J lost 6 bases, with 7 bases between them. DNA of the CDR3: TGCGCCAGCAGCTTGGGTTCTTTAAACACCATATATTTT. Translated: CASSLGSLNTIYF.

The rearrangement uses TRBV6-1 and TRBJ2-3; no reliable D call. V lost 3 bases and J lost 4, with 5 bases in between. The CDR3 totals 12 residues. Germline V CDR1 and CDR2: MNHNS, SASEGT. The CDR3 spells CASSDGADTQYF. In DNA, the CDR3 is TGTGCCAGCAGTGACGGAGCAGATACGCAGTATTTT.

DNA for the CDR3: TGTGCCAGCAGCCCGAGGGGGGGGTGGAATCAGCCCCAGCATTTT. This codes for CASSPRGGWNQPQHF. The V gene is TRBV11-2, the J gene TRBJ1-5; possible D gene TRBD1, 6 bases. This CDR3 contains 15 residues. Trimming removed 5 bases at V and 4 bases at J, with 15 bases between. Germline V gene sequence: CDR1 SGHAT, CDR2 FQNNGV.

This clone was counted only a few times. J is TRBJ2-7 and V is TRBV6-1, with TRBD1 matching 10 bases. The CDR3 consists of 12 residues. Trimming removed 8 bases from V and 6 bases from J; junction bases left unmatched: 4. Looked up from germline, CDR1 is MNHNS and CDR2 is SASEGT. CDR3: CASGTGVREQYF. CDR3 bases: TGTGCCAGCGGGACAGGGGTTCGCGAGCAGTACTTC.

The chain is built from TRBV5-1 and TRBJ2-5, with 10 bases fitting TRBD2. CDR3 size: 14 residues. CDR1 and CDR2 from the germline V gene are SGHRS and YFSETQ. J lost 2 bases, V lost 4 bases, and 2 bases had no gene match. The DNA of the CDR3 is TGCGCCAGCAGCCGGACTAGCGGACAAGAGACCCAGTACTTC. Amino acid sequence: CASSRTSGQETQYF.

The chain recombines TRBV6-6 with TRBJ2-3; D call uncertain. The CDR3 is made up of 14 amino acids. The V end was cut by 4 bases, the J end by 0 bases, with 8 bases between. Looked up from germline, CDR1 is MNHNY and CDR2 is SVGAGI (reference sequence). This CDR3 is CASSFSSSTDTQYF. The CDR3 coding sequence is TGTGCCAGCAGTTTTTCGAGCAGCACAGATACGCAGTATTTT.

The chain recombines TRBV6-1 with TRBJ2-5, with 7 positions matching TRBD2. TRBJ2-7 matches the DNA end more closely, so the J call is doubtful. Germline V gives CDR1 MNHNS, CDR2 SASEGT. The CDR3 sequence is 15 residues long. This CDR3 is CASSEAGRELNEQYF. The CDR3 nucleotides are TGTGCCAGCAGTGAAGCAGGGAGGGAACTCAACGAGCAGTACTTC.

The CDR3 loop is CASSSNGELFF. CDR3 in DNA: TGTGCCAGCAGCTCTAACGGGGAGCTGTTTTTT. This chain joins TRBV11-2 and TRBJ2-2; D not certain. The CDR3 runs to 11 residues. The V end was cut by 4 bases, the J end by 7 bases, with 4 bases between. The germline gives CDR1 SGHAT, CDR2 FQNNGV.

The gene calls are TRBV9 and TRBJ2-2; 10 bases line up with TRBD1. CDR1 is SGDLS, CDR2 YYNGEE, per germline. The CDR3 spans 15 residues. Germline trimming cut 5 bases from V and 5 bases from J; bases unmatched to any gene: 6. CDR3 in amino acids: CASSDPGQGTGELFF. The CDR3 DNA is TGTGCCAGCAGTGACCCGGGACAGGGGACCGGGGAGCTGTTTTTT.

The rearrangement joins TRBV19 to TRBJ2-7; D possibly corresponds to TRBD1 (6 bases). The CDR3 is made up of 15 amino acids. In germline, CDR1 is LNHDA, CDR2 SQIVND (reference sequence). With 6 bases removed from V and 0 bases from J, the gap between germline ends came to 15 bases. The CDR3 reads CASSHLGGNSYEQYF. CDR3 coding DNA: TGTGCCAGTAGCCACCTAGGGGGTAACTCCTACGAGCAGTACTTC.

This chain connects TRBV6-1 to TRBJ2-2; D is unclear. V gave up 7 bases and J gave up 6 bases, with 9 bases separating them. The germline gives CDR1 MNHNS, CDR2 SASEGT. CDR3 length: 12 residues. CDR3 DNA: TGTGCCAGCACCACCAGCGCCGGGGAGCTGTTTTTT. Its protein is CASTTSAGELFF.

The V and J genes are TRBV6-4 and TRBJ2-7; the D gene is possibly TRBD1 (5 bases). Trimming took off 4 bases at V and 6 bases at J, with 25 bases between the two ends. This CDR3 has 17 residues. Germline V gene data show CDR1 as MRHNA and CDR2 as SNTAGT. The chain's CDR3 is CASSGWPGKEKVTEQYF. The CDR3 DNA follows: TGTGCCAGCAGTGGGTGGCCAGGGAAGGAAAAAGTGACCGAGCAGTACTTC.

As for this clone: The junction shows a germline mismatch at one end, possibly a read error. The CDR3 DNA reads TGTGCTAGCAGCTTAGGACTAGCGGGGGGGCCGCCAGATACGCAGTATTTT. This sequence encodes CASSLGLAGGPPDTQYF. The V gene is TRBV7-7, the J gene TRBJ2-3; 15 positions match TRBD2. The CDR3 consists of 17 residues. CDR1 is SSHAT, CDR2 FNYEAQ, per germline (reference sequence).

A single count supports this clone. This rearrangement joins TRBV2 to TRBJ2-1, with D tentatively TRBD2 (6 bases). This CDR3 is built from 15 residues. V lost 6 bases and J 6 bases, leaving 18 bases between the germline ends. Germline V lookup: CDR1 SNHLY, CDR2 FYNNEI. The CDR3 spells CASRDLALTSNEQFF. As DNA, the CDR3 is TGTGCCAGCAGAGACCTAGCGCTCACCAGCAATGAGCAGTTCTTC.

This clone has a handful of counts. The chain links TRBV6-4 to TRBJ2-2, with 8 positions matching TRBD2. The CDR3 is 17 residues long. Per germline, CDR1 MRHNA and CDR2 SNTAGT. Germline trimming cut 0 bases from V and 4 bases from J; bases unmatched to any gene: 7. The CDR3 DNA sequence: TGTGCCAGCAGTGACTCGTGGGAGCGGGGGACCACCGGGGAGCTGTTTTTT. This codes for CASSDSWERGTTGELFF.

The CDR3 spells CASTGGLEQYF. CDR3 nucleotides: TGTGCCAGTACGGGGGGTCTAGAGCAGTACTTC. The chain combines TRBV4-2 with TRBJ2-5, with TRBD2 matching over 7 bases. The CDR3 extends over 11 amino acids. The germline gives CDR1 LGHNA, CDR2 YNFKEQ. V was clipped by 9 bases and J by 11 bases; unmatched bases: 9.

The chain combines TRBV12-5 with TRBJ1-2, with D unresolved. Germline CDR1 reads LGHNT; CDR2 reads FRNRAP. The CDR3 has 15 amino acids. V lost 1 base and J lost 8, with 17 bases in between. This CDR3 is CASGLDAVRGGGYTF. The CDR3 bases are TGTGCTAGTGGTTTGGACGCGGTGAGAGGCGGAGGCTACACCTTC.

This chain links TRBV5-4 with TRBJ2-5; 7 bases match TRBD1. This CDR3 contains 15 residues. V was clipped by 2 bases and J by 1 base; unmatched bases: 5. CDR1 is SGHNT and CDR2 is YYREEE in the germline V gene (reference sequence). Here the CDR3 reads CASSFRDSLQETQYF. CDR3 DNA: TGTGCCAGCAGCTTCCGGGACAGCCTCCAAGAGACCCAGTACTTC.